A selection of T cell receptor beta chains follows, all from one sample in a study of T cells in Graves' hyperthyroidism and ophthalmopathy. TCRdb analysed the multiplex PCR reads with MiXCR anew, one entry per CDR3 protein. The table records under 350,000 distinct CDR3 sequences, less than 30% of them present only once. Sequencing input: blood. Source of these receptors: a middle-aged man with Graves' hyperthyroidism that later progressed to Graves' ophthalmopathy. Both conserved end residues are part of each CDR3. A D gene is named only where the DNA matches it firmly. The size field is filled for only some rows; it gives once, few, many or a size class.

>NA|TRBV6-2/TRBV6-3|NA|TRBJ1-2
CASRVTPTGNYGYTF
TGTGCCAGCAGAGTTACCCCGACGGGGAACTATGGCTACACCTTC
>NA|TRBV12-3/TRBV12-4|few|TRBJ1-1
CASIKTWGTEAFF
TGTGCCAGCATCAAGACCTGGGGCACTGAAGCTTTCTTT
>TRBD2|TRBV12-3/TRBV12-4|many|TRBJ2-7
CASMASGSYEQYF
TGTGCCAGCATGGCTAGCGGGAGCTACGAGCAGTACTTC
>NA|TRBV28|many|TRBJ2-2
CASSLLAATNTGELFF
TGTGCCAGCAGTTTATTGGCCGCCACGAACACCGGGGAGCTGTTTTTT
>TRBD1|TRBV12-3/TRBV12-4|many|TRBJ1-1
CASSTRDRGRSEAFF
TGTGCCAGCAGCACCCGGGACAGGGGGCGTTCTGAAGCTTTCTTT
>NA|TRBV20-1|many|TRBJ2-7
CSAARGARISYEQYF
TGCAGTGCCGCCCGCGGAGCACGAATCTCCTACGAGCAGTACTTC
>NA|TRBV11-2|NA|TRBJ1-1
CASSLREVTLNTEAFF
TGTGCCAGCAGCTTAAGGGAAGTCACCTTGAACACTGAAGCTTTCTTT
>TRBD1|TRBV7-9|many|TRBJ1-1
CASSFVTGGNTEAFF
TGTGCCAGCAGCTTTGTAACAGGGGGGAACACTGAAGCTTTCTTT
>NA|TRBV29-1|once|TRBJ1-2
CSVEEYSSYGYTF
TGCAGCGTAGAGGAGTACTCCTCCTATGGCTACACCTTC
>NA|TRBV6-1|many|TRBJ2-5
CASQSGGTQYF
TGTGCCAGCCAATCCGGGGGGACCCAGTACTTC
>NA|TRBV2|many|TRBJ2-5
CASSDVGEETQYF
TGTGCCAGCAGTGACGTGGGAGAAGAGACCCAGTACTTC
>NA|TRBV20-1|many|TRBJ2-4
CSANDILAKNIQYF
TGCAGTGCTAACGACATTCTAGCCAAAAACATTCAGTACTTC
>NA|TRBV5-1|many|TRBJ2-7
CASISRYSYEQYF
TGCGCCAGCATTTCCCGATATAGCTACGAGCAGTACTTC
>NA|TRBV6-1|NA|TRBJ2-7
CASSEAPGAYYEQYF
TGTGCCAGCAGTGAAGCCCCCGGGGCCTACTACGAGCAGTACTTC
>NA|TRBV6-2/TRBV6-3|many|TRBJ1-5
CASSYGRDQPQHF
TGTGCCAGCAGTTACGGGAGGGATCAGCCCCAGCATTTT
>TRBD1|TRBV6-1|many|TRBJ2-7
CASMDRGLYEQYF
TGTGCCAGCATGGACAGGGGCCTCTACGAGCAGTACTTC
>NA|TRBV25-1|many|TRBJ1-6
CASSVSGVYSPLHF
TGTGCCAGCAGTGTTTCAGGGGTGTATTCACCCCTCCACTTT
>NA|TRBV5-5|many|TRBJ1-1
CASSLTGGPRDTEAFF
TGTGCCAGCAGCTTGACCGGGGGGCCAAGGGACACTGAAGCTTTCTTT
>NA|TRBV19|many|TRBJ1-5
CASRIGSPNQPQHF
TGTGCCAGTAGGATCGGCAGTCCCAATCAGCCCCAGCATTTT
>NA|TRBV7-6|many|TRBJ1-1
CASSPPRIDEAFF
TGTGCCAGCAGCCCCCCCAGGATAGACGAAGCTTTCTTT
>NA|TRBV28|many|TRBJ2-2
CASFAVSNTGELFF
TGTGCCAGCTTCGCCGTATCGAACACCGGGGAGCTGTTTTTT
>TRBD1|TRBV20-1|many|TRBJ2-7
CSAEDRTSYEQYF
TGCAGTGCTGAGGACAGGACCTCCTACGAGCAGTACTTC
>NA|TRBV5-1|NA|TRBJ1-2
CASSLGAGWGYTF
TGCGCCAGCAGCTTGGGCGCAGGGTGGGGCTACACCTTC
>TRBD1|TRBV20-1|many|TRBJ2-5
CSATPAQGTMETQYF
TGCAGTGCTACGCCGGCACAGGGGACCATGGAGACCCAGTACTTC
>NA|TRBV2|many|TRBJ1-1
CASSDLEKRAEAFF
TGTGCCAGCAGTGATTTGGAAAAAAGGGCGGAAGCTTTCTTT
>TRBD2|TRBV11-2|NA|TRBJ2-5
CASSYGTSGEETQYF
TGTGCCAGCAGCTATGGGACTAGCGGAGAAGAGACCCAGTACTTC
>NA|TRBV14|many|TRBJ2-7
CASSQSVGIYEQYF
TGTGCCAGCAGCCAATCTGTGGGTATCTACGAGCAGTACTTC
>NA|TRBV6-1|few|TRBJ1-5
CASRGTINQPQHF
TGTGCCAGCAGGGGGACAATCAATCAGCCCCAGCATTTT
>NA|TRBV6-2/TRBV6-3|NA|TRBJ2-7
CASRPPRFGASYEQYF
TGTGCCAGCAGACCCCCCCGGTTCGGGGCCTCCTACGAGCAGTACTTC
>NA|TRBV6-2/TRBV6-3|NA|TRBJ1-1
CASSPGQFKGLNTEAFF
TGTGCCAGCAGTCCAGGACAGTTTAAAGGTTTGAACACTGAAGCTTTCTTT
>TRBD1|TRBV6-5|NA|TRBJ2-5
CASSYSWHRGIETQYF
TGTGCCAGCAGTTACTCGTGGCACAGGGGTATAGAGACCCAGTACTTC
>TRBD2|TRBV19|many|TRBJ2-7
CASSIRPSGSSSGEQYF
TGTGCCAGTAGTATCCGCCCTAGCGGGAGTAGTTCGGGCGAGCAGTACTTC
>NA|TRBV2|many|TRBJ2-7
CASSAPRAPYEQYF
TGTGCCAGCAGTGCCCCAAGGGCCCCCTACGAGCAGTACTTC
>NA|TRBV19|many|TRBJ1-5
CASNGPGQPQHF
TGTGCCAGTAACGGCCCAGGGCAGCCCCAGCATTTT
>TRBD2|TRBV28|many|TRBJ2-5
CASGTSAQETQYF
TGTGCCTCCGGGACTAGCGCCCAAGAGACCCAGTACTTC
>NA|TRBV18|many|TRBJ1-1
CASSPLDVDTEAFF
TGTGCCAGCTCACCATTGGACGTGGACACTGAAGCTTTCTTT
>NA|TRBV12-3/TRBV12-4|many|TRBJ1-3
CADSTSGNTIYF
TGTGCCGACAGTACCTCTGGAAACACCATATATTTT
>TRBD1|TRBV20-1|many|TRBJ1-5
CSASRQGAQNQPQHF
TGCAGTGCTAGTAGACAGGGGGCTCAAAATCAGCCCCAGCATTTT
>NA|TRBV11-3|many|TRBJ2-5
CASSFPGKETQYF
TGTGCCAGCAGCTTCCCGGGGAAAGAGACCCAGTACTTC
>NA|TRBV6-2/TRBV6-3|NA|TRBJ1-1
CASSFSGTQSTEAFF
TGTGCCAGCAGTTTCTCCGGGACCCAGTCCACTGAAGCTTTCTTT
>TRBD1|TRBV29-1|many|TRBJ1-2
CSVYTGGDYGYTF
TGCAGCGTGTATACAGGGGGAGACTATGGCTACACCTTC